The subject of this entry is one T cell receptor (beta chain). Germline V lookup: CDR1 SGHAT, CDR2 FQNNGV. This CDR3 comprises 15 residues. V shed 6 bases, J shed 1 base, and the junction held 4 bases outside the gene matches. The time point was: peripheral blood 6 weeks after treatment start. A total of 1 to 8 samples per patient were collected pretreatment and on-treatment. The entry originates in a study of PD-L1 blockade in urothelial cancer. Study summary: Prior regimens of chemotherapy numbered 0 to 3 per patient. Blood was subjected to analysis at 3 weeks (second dose) and 6 weeks following treatment start.

Libraries were prepared by immunoSEQ multiplex PCR; TCRdb keeps only in-frame clonotypes and omits some of them. Of tens of thousands of clones listed, around 90% are singletons. The input for sequencing was PBMCs, taken around atezolizumab (anti-PD-L1) treatment. The receptor was derived from a man in his 70s with urothelial cancer. V usage is TRBV11-2 and J usage is TRBJ2-3, with 10 positions matching TRBD2. The CDR3 region has the DNA TGTGCCAGCAGACTAACTAGCGGGGGCACAGATACGCAGTATTTT. It encodes CASRLTSGGTDTQYF.